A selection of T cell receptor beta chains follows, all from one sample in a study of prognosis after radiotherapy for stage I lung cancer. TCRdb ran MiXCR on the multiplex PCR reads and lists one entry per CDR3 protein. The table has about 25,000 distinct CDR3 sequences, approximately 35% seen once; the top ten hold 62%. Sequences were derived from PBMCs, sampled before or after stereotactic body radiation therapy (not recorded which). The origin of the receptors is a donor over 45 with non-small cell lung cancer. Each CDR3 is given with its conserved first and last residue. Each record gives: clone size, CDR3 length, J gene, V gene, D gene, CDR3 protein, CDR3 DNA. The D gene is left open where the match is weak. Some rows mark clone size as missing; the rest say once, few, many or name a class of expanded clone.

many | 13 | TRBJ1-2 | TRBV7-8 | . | CASSPGNLGGYTF | TGTGCCAGCAGTCCGGGGAACCTTGGGGGCTACACCTTC
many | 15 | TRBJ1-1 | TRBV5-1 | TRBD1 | CASSKEGQTNTEAFF | TGCGCCAGCAGCAAGGAGGGACAGACGAACACTGAAGCTTTCTTT
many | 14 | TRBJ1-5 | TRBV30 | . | CAWSQRALNQPQHF | TGTGCCTGGAGCCAGCGGGCCCTCAATCAGCCCCAGCATTTT
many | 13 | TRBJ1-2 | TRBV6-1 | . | CASSRTEIYGYTF | TGTGCCAGCAGTCGGACAGAGATTTATGGCTACACCTTC
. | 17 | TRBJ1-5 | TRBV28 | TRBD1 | CASISQGLGQVNQPQHF | TGTGCCAGCATCTCACAAGGCCTTGGACAGGTCAATCAGCCCCAGCATTTT
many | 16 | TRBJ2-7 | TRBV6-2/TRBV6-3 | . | CASNLGGAPRPARQYF | TGTGCCAGCAACCTAGGGGGGGCCCCAAGGCCGGCTCGGCAGTACTTC
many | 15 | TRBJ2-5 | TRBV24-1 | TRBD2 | CATSPASGYQETQYF | TGTGCCACCAGTCCGGCTAGCGGGTACCAAGAGACCCAGTACTTC
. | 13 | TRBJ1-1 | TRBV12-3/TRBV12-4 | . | CASSYRPYTEAFF | TGTGCCAGCTCGTACAGACCTTACACTGAAGCTTTCTTT
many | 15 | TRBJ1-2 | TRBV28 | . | CASLGGGGRGYGYTF | TGTGCCAGCCTGGGGGGCGGGGGCCGGGGCTATGGCTACACCTTC
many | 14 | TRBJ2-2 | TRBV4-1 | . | CASSQQTRGGELFF | TGCGCCAGCAGCCAACAAACCAGGGGCGGGGAGCTGTTTTTT
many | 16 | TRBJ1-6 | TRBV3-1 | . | CASSRRRADYNSPLHF | TGTGCCAGCAGCCGCCGACGGGCGGACTATAATTCACCCCTCCACTTT
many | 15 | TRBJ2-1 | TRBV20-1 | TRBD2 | CSARDTGGGPKRQFF | TGCAGTGCTAGAGATACGGGGGGAGGGCCGAAACGGCAGTTCTTC
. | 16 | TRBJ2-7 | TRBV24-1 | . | CATSDGASCFSYEQYF | TGTGCCACCAGTGATGGGGCTAGCTGCTTCTCCTACGAGCAGTACTTC
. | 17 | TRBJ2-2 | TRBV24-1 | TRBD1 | CATIDLRQYRGPGELFF | TGTGCCACCATTGATTTGCGCCAGTACAGGGGGCCCGGGGAGCTGTTTTTT
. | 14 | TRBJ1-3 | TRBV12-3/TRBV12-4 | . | CASRLTGIGDTIYF | TGTGCCAGCAGACTGACTGGGATAGGTGACACCATATATTTT
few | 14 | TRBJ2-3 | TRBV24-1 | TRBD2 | CATQAGEAPDTQYF | TGTGCCACCCAAGCGGGAGAGGCCCCAGATACGCAGTATTTT
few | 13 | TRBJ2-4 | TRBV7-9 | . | CASSLGEGRIQYF | TGTGCCAGCAGCTTAGGGGAAGGTCGCATTCAGTACTTC
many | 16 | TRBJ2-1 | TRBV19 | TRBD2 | CASSRRMASGGHEQFF | TGTGCCAGTAGTAGAAGGATGGCTAGCGGAGGGCATGAGCAGTTCTTC
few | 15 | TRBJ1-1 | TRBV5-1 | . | CASSSIGIMNTEAFF | TGCGCCAGCAGCTCAATAGGGATAATGAACACTGAAGCTTTCTTT
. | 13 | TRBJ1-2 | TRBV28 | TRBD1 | CASSGDRAYGYTF | TGTGCCAGCAGTGGCGACAGGGCCTATGGCTACACCTTC
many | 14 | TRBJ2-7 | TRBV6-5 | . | CASSYSARTYEQYF | TGTGCCAGCAGTTACTCGGCAAGAACCTACGAGCAGTACTTC
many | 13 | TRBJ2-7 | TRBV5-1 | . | CASSLASGYEQYF | TGCGCCAGCAGCTTGGCTTCTGGTTACGAGCAGTACTTC
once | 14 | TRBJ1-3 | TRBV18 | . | CASSPGGSGNTIYF | TGTGCCAGCTCACCGGGGGGAAGTGGAAACACCATATATTTT
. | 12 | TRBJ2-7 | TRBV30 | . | CASTFGLYEQYF | TGTGCCTCTACGTTTGGCCTTTACGAGCAGTACTTC